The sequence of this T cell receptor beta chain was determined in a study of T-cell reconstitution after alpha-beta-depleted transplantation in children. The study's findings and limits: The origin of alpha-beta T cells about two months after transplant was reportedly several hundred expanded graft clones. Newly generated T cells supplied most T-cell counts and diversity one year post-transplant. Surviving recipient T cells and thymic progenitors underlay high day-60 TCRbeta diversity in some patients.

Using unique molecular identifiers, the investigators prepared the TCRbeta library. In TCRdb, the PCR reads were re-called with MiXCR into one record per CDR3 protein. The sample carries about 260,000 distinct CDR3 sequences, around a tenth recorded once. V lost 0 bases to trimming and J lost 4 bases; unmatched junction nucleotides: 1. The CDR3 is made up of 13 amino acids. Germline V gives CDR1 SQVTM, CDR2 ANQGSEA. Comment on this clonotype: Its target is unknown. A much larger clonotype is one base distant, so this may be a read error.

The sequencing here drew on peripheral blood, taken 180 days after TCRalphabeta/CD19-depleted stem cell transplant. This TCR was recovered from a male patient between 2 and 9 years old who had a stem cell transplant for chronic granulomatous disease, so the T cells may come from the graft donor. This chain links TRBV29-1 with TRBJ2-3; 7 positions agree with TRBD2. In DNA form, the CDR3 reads TGCAGCGTTGAAGAGCGGGGGTCAGATACGCAGTATTTT. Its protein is CSVEERGSDTQYF.